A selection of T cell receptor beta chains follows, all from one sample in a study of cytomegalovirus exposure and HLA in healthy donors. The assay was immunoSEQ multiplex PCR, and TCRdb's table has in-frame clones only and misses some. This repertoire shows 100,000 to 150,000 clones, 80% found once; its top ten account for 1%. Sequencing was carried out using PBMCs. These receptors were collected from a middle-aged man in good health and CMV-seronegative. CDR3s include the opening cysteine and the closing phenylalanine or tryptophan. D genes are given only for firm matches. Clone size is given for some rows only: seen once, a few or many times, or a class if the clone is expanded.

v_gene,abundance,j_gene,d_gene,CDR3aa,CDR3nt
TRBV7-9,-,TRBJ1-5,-,CASSLTGYHQPQHF,TGTGCCAGCAGCCTTACAGGGTACCATCAGCCCCAGCATTTT
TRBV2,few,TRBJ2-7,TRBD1,CASRRTGYEQYF,TGTGCCAGCAGGAGGACAGGATACGAGCAGTACTTC
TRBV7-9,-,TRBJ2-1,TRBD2,CASSLGREGTSGNNEQFF,TGTGCCAGCAGCTTAGGCCGGGAAGGGACTAGCGGGAATAATGAGCAGTTCTTC
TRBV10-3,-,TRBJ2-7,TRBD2,CAIRDSGGNYEQYF,TGTGCCATCAGGGACAGCGGGGGGAACTACGAGCAGTACTTC
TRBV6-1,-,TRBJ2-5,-,CASSGGLKETQYF,TGTGCCAGCAGTGGAGGACTCAAAGAGACCCAGTACTTC
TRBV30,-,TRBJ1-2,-,CAWSGGLYGYTF,TGTGCCTGGAGTGGAGGCCTCTATGGCTACACCTTC
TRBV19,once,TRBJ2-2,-,CASSMWQGFTGELFF,TGTGCCAGTAGTATGTGGCAGGGATTTACCGGGGAGCTGTTTTTT
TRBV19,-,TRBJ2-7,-,CASSMGRDSYEQYF,TGTGCCAGTAGTATGGGCAGGGACTCCTACGAGCAGTACTTC
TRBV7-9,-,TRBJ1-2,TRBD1,CASSLGGTASSYGYTF,TGTGCCAGCAGCTTAGGAGGGACAGCTAGCAGCTATGGCTACACCTTC
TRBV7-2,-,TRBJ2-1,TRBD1,CASSLEVGRGRGNEQFF,TGTGCCAGCAGCTTAGAAGTGGGCAGGGGGCGCGGAAATGAGCAGTTCTTC
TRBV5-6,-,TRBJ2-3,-,CASSSGRNTDTQYF,TGTGCCAGCAGCTCGGGGAGGAACACAGATACGCAGTATTTT
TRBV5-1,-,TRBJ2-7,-,CASSALGEAEQYF,TGCGCCAGCAGCGCCTTGGGGGAGGCCGAGCAGTACTTC
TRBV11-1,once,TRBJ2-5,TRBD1,CASSLAGQQETQYF,TGTGCCAGCAGCTTAGCGGGACAGCAAGAGACCCAGTACTTC
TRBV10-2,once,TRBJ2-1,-,CASSETGVSYNEQFF,TGCGCCAGCAGTGAAACGGGAGTCTCCTACAATGAGCAGTTCTTC
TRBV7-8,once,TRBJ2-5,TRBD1,CASSLSDRGETQYF,TGTGCCAGCAGCTTATCCGACAGGGGCGAGACCCAGTACTTC
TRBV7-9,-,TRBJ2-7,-,CASSLEDREAQYF,TGTGCCAGCAGCTTAGAAGACAGGGAGGCGCAGTACTTC
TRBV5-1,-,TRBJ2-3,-,CASSLPTVTDTQYF,TGCGCCAGCAGCCTACCGACAGTCACAGATACGCAGTATTTT
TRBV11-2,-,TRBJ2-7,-,CASSSTVGMYF,TGTGCCAGCAGCTCGACAGTTGGGATGTACTTC
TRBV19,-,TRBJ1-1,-,CASSFLGRGTEAFF,TGTGCCAGTAGCTTTCTTGGCCGGGGCACTGAAGCTTTCTTT
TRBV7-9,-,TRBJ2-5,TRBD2,CASSPAGGGETQYF,TGTGCCAGCAGCCCAGCGGGAGGGGGGGAGACCCAGTACTTC
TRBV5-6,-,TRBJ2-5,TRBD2,CASSSSGGRETQYF,TGTGCCAGCAGTTCCAGCGGGGGGCGGGAGACCCAGTACTTC
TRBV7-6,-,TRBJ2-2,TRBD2,CASSLEQRETHTGELFF,TGTGCCAGCAGCTTAGAACAGCGGGAGACCCACACCGGGGAGCTGTTTTTT
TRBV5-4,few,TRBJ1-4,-,CASSRTQGKNEKLFF,TGTGCCAGCAGCCGAACCCAGGGGAAGAATGAAAAACTGTTTTTT
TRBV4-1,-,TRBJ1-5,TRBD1,CASSQGQGAGQPQHF,TGCGCCAGCAGCCAGGGACAGGGGGCCGGCCAGCCCCAGCATTTT
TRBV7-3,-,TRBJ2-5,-,CASSLTGGWETQYF,TGTGCCAGCAGCTTAACAGGGGGTTGGGAGACCCAGTACTTC
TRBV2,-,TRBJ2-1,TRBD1,CASSERDRGHNEQFF,TGTGCCAGCAGTGAAAGGGACAGGGGGCACAATGAGCAGTTCTTC
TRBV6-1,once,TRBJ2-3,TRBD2,CAAGRGSTDTQYF,TGTGCCGCGGGGAGGGGAAGCACAGATACGCAGTATTTT
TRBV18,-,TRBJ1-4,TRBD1,CASSPRDRENEKLFF,TGTGCCAGCTCACCACGGGACAGGGAGAATGAAAAACTGTTTTTT
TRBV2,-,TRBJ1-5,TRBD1,CASSPDRLNQPQHF,TGTGCCAGCAGCCCGGACAGGCTGAATCAGCCCCAGCATTTT
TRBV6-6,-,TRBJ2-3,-,CASSHRIRGSDTQYF,TGTGCCAGCAGCCACCGAATCAGGGGTTCAGATACGCAGTATTTT
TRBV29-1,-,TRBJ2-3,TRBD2,CSLRSSGVTDTQYF,TGCAGTCTCCGCTCTAGCGGTGTCACAGATACGCAGTATTTT
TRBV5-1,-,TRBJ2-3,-,CASSSAKLAVPDTQYF,TGCGCCAGCAGCTCCGCCAAACTAGCCGTCCCAGATACGCAGTATTTT
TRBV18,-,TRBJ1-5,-,CASSPINSNQPQHF,TGTGCCAGCTCACCTATAAATAGCAATCAGCCCCAGCATTTT
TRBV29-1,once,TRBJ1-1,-,CSVAGTEGTEAFF,TGCAGCGTTGCCGGGACGGAGGGCACTGAAGCTTTCTTT
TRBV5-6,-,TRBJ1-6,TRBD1,CASRTGYSPLHF,TGTGCCAGCAGGACAGGGTATTCACCCCTCCACTTT
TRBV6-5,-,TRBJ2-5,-,CASSFLETQYF,TGTGCCAGCAGTTTCTTAGAGACCCAGTACTTC
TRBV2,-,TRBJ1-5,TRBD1,CASSADRGNQPQHF,TGTGCCAGCAGTGCAGACAGGGGCAATCAGCCCCAGCATTTT
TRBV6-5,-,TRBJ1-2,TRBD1,CASSYSGTGVAYGYTF,TGTGCCAGCAGTTACTCTGGGACAGGGGTGGCCTATGGCTACACCTTC
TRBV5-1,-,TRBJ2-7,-,CASSSGQTYEQYF,TGCGCCAGCAGCTCCGGACAGACCTACGAGCAGTACTTC
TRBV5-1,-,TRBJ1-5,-,CASSLEGGSNQPQHF,TGCGCCAGCAGCTTGGAGGGAGGCAGCAATCAGCCCCAGCATTTT
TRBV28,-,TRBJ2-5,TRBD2,CASMGSGGAKTQYF,TGTGCCAGCATGGGTAGCGGGGGGGCGAAGACCCAGTACTTC
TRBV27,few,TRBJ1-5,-,CASSLSSAGIGQPQHF,TGTGCCAGCAGTTTATCATCGGCAGGTATCGGTCAGCCCCAGCATTTT
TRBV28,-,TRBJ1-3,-,CASSLMGLGHSGNTIYF,TGTGCCAGCAGTTTAATGGGGTTGGGGCACTCTGGAAACACCATATATTTT
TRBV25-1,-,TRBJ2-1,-,CASSTHPHNEQFF,TGTGCCAGCAGTACACACCCCCACAATGAGCAGTTCTTC
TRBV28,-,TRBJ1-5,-,CASTTGGLDQPQHF,TGTGCCAGCACCACTGGGGGGTTAGATCAGCCCCAGCATTTT
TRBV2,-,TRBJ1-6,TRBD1,CASSGQTNSPLHF,TGTGCCAGTTCGGGACAGACTAATTCACCCCTCCACTTT
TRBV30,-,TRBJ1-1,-,CAWNLRLTEAFF,TGTGCCTGGAACTTGAGGTTGACCGAAGCTTTCTTT
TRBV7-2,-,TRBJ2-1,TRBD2,CASSPQRLAGGDNEQFF,TGTGCCAGCAGCCCACAACGACTAGCGGGGGGAGACAATGAGCAGTTCTTC
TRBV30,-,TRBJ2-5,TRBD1,CAWTKGTGDETQYF,TGTGCCTGGACGAAAGGGACAGGGGATGAGACCCAGTACTTC
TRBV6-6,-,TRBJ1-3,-,CASSGTDSGNTIYF,TGTGCCAGCAGTGGTACAGATTCTGGAAACACCATATATTTT
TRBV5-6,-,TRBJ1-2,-,CASSLNGRDYGYTF,TGTGCCAGCAGCTTGAATGGCAGGGACTATGGCTACACCTTC
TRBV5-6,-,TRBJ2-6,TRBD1,CASSYRQGDPGANVLTF,TGTGCCAGCAGCTATAGACAGGGGGACCCTGGGGCCAACGTCCTGACTTTC
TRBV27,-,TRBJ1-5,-,CASRREGSRGQPQHF,TGTGCCAGCAGAAGGGAGGGTTCCCGGGGTCAGCCCCAGCATTTT
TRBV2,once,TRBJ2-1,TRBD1,CASNGRQGYNEQFF,TGTGCCAGCAATGGGAGACAGGGTTACAATGAGCAGTTCTTC
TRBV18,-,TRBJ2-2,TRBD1,CASSPRQGDTGELFF,TGTGCCAGCTCACCAAGACAGGGAGACACCGGGGAGCTGTTTTTT
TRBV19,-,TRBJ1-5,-,CASSIYGVRGDQPQHF,TGTGCCAGTAGTATTTATGGTGTCCGGGGGGATCAGCCCCAGCATTTT
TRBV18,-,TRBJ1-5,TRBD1,CASSPGQGNNQPQHF,TGTGCCAGCTCCCCGGGACAGGGAAACAATCAGCCCCAGCATTTT
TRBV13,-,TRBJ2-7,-,CASSEDRSSYEQYF,TGTGCCAGCAGCGAGGACAGAAGCTCCTACGAGCAGTACTTC
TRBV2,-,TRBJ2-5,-,CASSRGPWETQYF,TGTGCCAGCAGCAGGGGCCCCTGGGAGACCCAGTACTTC
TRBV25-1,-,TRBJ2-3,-,CASSEQFLTDTQYF,TGTGCCAGCAGTGAGCAGTTCCTCACAGATACGCAGTATTTT